The entry below describes one TCR beta chain. Its target is unknown. PCR primers comprised 60 Vbeta and 13 Jbeta primers. The assay was immunoSEQ multiplex PCR, and TCRdb's table has in-frame clones only and misses some. The table records roughly 170,000 clones, around 80% of them present only once. The sample is drawn from a study of cytomegalovirus exposure and HLA in healthy donors. Germline CDR1 and CDR2: LGHNA and YNFKEQ. Trimming cost V 0 bases and J 5 bases, with 7 bases left between them. This CDR3 has 14 residues. Regarding the study as a whole: Most of the TCR beta V segments (in an earlier analysis) were productive either about 87% or about 30% of the time. In all likelihood, a cluster of highly shared sequence variants was a sequencing artifact. A later analysis associated 16,951 TCR beta sequences with HLA alleles at a 0.05 false discovery rate. Links to common viral pathogens appeared, in a later analysis, for several of the most significant clusters.

The sample was PBMCs. The V call is TRBV4-2, the J call TRBJ2-2; the D is unclear. This TCR derives from a man younger than 30 in good health and CMV-seronegative. CDR3 DNA: TGTGCCAGCAGCCAAGATCTGAGGACCGGGGAGCTGTTTTTT. It yields the protein CASSQDLRTGELFF.